The clone carrying this TCR beta chain was observed a few times. Primers used in a second PCR of about 7 to 12 cycles were a sample-barcoded 5' primer and a J-beta primer mix. TCRdb fed the 5' RACE reads into MiXCR, producing one record per CDR3 protein. The sample shows around 700,000 distinct CDR3 sequences, 20% to 30% of them seen only once. This CDR3 spans 13 amino acids. Trimming removed 10 bases from V and 2 bases from J; junction bases left unmatched: 6. Germline V lookup: CDR1 MNHEY, CDR2 SVGEGT. The source of the sample is a study of blood T cells in healthy people across ages. The donors, all healthy, were Caucasians living in Russia, aged roughly 6 to 100. The same specimen was also included in a second study, on T cells of mothers and their children.

The sample consisted of blood. The origin of this receptor is a boy between 5 and 17 years old in good health. The chain joins TRBV6-2 or TRBV6-3 to TRBJ2-5; TRBD1 agrees at 8 bases. The CDR3 DNA reads as TGTGCCACCCAGGGGGCGGAACAAGAGACCCAGTACTTC. Its translation: CATQGAEQETQYF.